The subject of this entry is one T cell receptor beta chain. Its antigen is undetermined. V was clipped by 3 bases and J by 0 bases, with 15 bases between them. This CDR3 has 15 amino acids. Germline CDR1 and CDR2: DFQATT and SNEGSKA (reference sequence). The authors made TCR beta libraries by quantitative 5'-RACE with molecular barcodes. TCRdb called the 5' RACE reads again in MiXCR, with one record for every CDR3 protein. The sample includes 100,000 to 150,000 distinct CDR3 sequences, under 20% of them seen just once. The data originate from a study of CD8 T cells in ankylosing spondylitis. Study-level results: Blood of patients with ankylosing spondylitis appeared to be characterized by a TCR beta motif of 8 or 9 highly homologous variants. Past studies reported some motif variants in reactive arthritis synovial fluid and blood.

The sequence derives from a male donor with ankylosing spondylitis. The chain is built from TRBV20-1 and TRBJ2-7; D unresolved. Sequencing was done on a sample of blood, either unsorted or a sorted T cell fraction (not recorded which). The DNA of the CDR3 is TGCAGTGCTAGGGCCCCGGCACCCAGCTCCTACGAGCAGTACTTC. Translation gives CSARAPAPSSYEQYF.